This TCR beta chain derives from a study of response to subunit inactivated influenza vaccine. With 4 bases removed from V and 2 bases from J, the gap between germline ends came to 13 bases. This CDR3 contains 16 residues. Germline-derived CDR1 and CDR2 are SGHRS and YFSETQ. TCRdb re-derived calls from the RT-PCR reads in MiXCR, one entry per CDR3 protein. Among about 540,000 distinct CDR3 sequences, approximately 24% were seen once, and the ten largest hold about 3%. These data were also filed under a second study, of T cells expressing NK-cell markers. That publication notes: 5'RACE template switching with UMIs generated TCR beta cDNA. Seven donors tested HCMV-seropositive and one tested seronegative among the eight sequenced. T cells sorted in several experiments were restricted to alpha-beta TCR T cells by an anti-gamma-delta TCR antibody. About 1.0-7.5% of CD8+ T cells in about six donors belonged to dominant NKG2C+ clonotypes. Clones of NKG2C+ T cells that had expanded were of unclear HCMV specificity.

The TCR originated in a middle-aged man who received an inactivated influenza vaccine. The chain carries TRBV5-1 and TRBJ2-6; D tentatively reads TRBD1 or TRBD2 (5 bases each). Sequenced here: CD4+ T cells sorted from PBMCs, sampled approximately 12 days after vaccination. Here the CDR3 reads CASSPDGATGANVLTF. Written as DNA, the CDR3 is TGCGCCAGCAGCCCGGACGGGGCCACTGGGGCCAACGTCCTGACTTTC.